The 27 T cell receptor beta chains listed next were all sequenced from one sample in a study of T cell repertoires in cytomegalovirus infection. MiXCR, applied by TCRdb to the reads, yields one record per CDR3 protein. The sample gives approximately 43,000 distinct CDR3 sequences, 20% of which show up once; roughly 20% is in the top ten. These receptors have no identified antigens. The sample was PBMCs, sequenced either directly or after in vitro stimulation (not recorded which). The receptors originated from a human donor in good health (CMV status not recorded). Some clones in this sample may be carry-over from other donors' samples.

This clonotype was detected only a few times. V and J are TRBV4-1 and TRBJ1-2; no clear D. CDR1 MGHRA and CDR2 YSYEKL come from the germline V gene. Trimming left V 0 bases short and J 4 bases short, with 18 bases between. This CDR3 is built from 17 residues. The chain's CDR3 is CASSQDPRRGSSYGYTF. For the CDR3, the DNA is TGCGCCAGCAGCCAAGACCCCCGTCGGGGTTCTAGCTATGGCTACACCTTC.

CDR3 coding DNA: TGTGCCAGTAGTATTGCGGGAGGGCCGGGAGATGAGCAGTTCTTC. This translates into CASSIAGGPGDEQFF. J is TRBJ2-1 and V is TRBV19; 9 nucleotides line up with TRBD2. Per the germline V gene, CDR1 is LNHDA and CDR2 is SQIVND (reference sequence). With V trimmed by 3 bases and J by 8 bases, 8 bases remained unmatched. CDR3 size: 15 residues.

Only a few counts were recorded for this clonotype. V gene TRBV5-1 combines with J gene TRBJ2-7; D remains ambiguous. V lost 4 bases to trimming and J lost 1 base, with 9 bases between them. This CDR3 has 13 residues. From germline, CDR1 is SGHRS and CDR2 YFSETQ. The CDR3 loop is CASSEDPSYEQYF. The CDR3, as DNA: TGCGCCAGCAGCGAGGACCCGTCCTACGAGCAGTACTTC.

CDR3 sequence reads: CASSPMATRDTQYF. The CDR3 DNA reads TGTGCCAGTAGTCCAATGGCCACCCGAGATACGCAGTATTTT. This chain links TRBV19 with TRBJ2-3; D gene uncertain. The CDR3 consists of 14 residues. CDR1 and CDR2 from the germline V gene are LNHDA and SQIVND (reference sequence). V lost 5 bases and J lost 5, with 14 bases in between. The full variable domain, its missing parts supplied by reference TRBV19 and TRBJ2-3, is DGGITQSPKYLFRKEGQNVTLSCEQNLNHDAMYWYRQDPGQGLRLIYYSQIVNDFQKGDIAEGYSVSREKKESFPLTVTSAQKNPTAFYLCASSPMATRDTQYFGPGTRLTVL.

Only a few counts were recorded for this clonotype. This chain links TRBV6-2 or TRBV6-3 with TRBJ1-6; D uncertain. The germline V and J ends were trimmed by 6 bases and 0 bases, with 12 bases remaining between them. This CDR3 has 16 residues. The germline V gene encodes CDR1 MNHEY and CDR2 SVGEGT. The CDR3, as DNA: TGTGCCAGCAGCAGGTGGACCGGCTCCTATAATTCACCCCTCCACTTT. It is translated as CASSRWTGSYNSPLHF.

This clonotype was seen a few times. The gene calls are TRBV19 and TRBJ2-5; D gene ambiguous. This CDR3 comprises 14 residues. The V end lost 6 bases, the J end lost 5 bases, and 16 bases lay between the germline ends. Germline CDR1 reads LNHDA; CDR2 reads SQIVND (reference sequence). This CDR3 is CASSDGWWLETQYF. In DNA form, the CDR3 reads TGTGCCAGTAGCGATGGGTGGTGGTTGGAGACCCAGTACTTC.

This clonotype was recorded a few times. The gene calls are TRBV5-1 and TRBJ1-2, with 7 bases lining up with TRBD1. CDR1 and CDR2 from the germline V gene are SGHRS and YFSETQ. V was clipped by 2 bases and J by 2 bases; unmatched bases: 3. This CDR3 comprises 14 residues. The CDR3 region has the DNA TGCGCCAGCAGCTTTTCGACAGGGAACTATGGCTACACCTTC. Translating gives CASSFSTGNYGYTF.

The rearrangement uses TRBV9 and TRBJ1-1, with D possibly matching TRBD1 (6 bases). With 0 bases removed from V and 4 bases from J, the gap between germline ends came to 19 bases. Germline V gene data show CDR1 as SGDLS and CDR2 as YYNGEE. The CDR3 extends over 17 amino acids. The CDR3: CASSVGWGPISGTEAFF. CDR3 DNA: TGTGCCAGCAGCGTAGGTTGGGGGCCGATTTCTGGCACTGAAGCTTTCTTT.

This clonotype was seen ten or more times. The chain carries TRBV5-5 and TRBJ1-2; possibly TRBD1 for D (6 bases). The length of the CDR3 is 18 residues. Germline V lookup: CDR1 SGHKS, CDR2 YYEKEE (reference sequence). Trimming shortened V by 0 bases and J by 4 bases, and 22 bases separated the two germline ends. The CDR3 nucleotides read TGTGCCAGCAGCTTGGCCACCACACTGTCGACAGGTGCCTATGGCTACACCTTC. Residues: CASSLATTLSTGAYGYTF.

The gene calls are TRBV15 and TRBJ1-1, with D possibly being TRBD1 (5 bases). Trimming cost V 1 base and J 8 bases, with 11 bases left between them. The CDR3 has 13 residues. Germline V gene sequence: CDR1 LNHNV, CDR2 YYDKDF (reference sequence). CDR3 residues: CATSRGRTSEAFF. The CDR3, as DNA: TGTGCCACCAGCAGAGGCCGGACATCGGAAGCTTTCTTT.

This clonotype appeared a few times. This rearrangement joins TRBV5-8 to TRBJ2-5, with no clear D. V lost 6 bases and J 5 bases, leaving 14 bases between the germline ends. Germline CDR1 and CDR2: SGHTS and YDEGEE. The CDR3 contains 13 residues. The CDR3 loop reads CASISRVMETQYF. CDR3 DNA sequence: TGTGCCAGCATCTCCCGAGTTATGGAGACCCAGTACTTC.

This clonotype appeared many times. This chain uses TRBV14 with TRBJ1-4; 11 bases map to TRBD1. Looked up from germline, CDR1 is SGHDN and CDR2 is FVKESK. The CDR3 covers 16 residues. The junction had 1 base not matched to a gene; V was cut back by 4 bases and J by 0 bases. CDR3 DNA sequence: TGTGCCAGCAGCCGGACAGGGGGCGCAACTAATGAAAAACTGTTTTTT. Protein product: CASSRTGGATNEKLFF. The full variable domain, in which reference TRBV14 and TRBJ1-4 provide the parts outside the CDR3, is EAGVTQFPSHSVIEKGQTVTLRCDPISGHDNLYWYRRVMGKEIKFLLHFVKESKQDESGMPNNRFLAERTGGTYSTLKVQPAELEDSGVYFCASSRTGGATNEKLFFGSGTQLSVL.

This clonotype was detected ten times or more. This chain uses TRBV7-2 with TRBJ2-1, with 11 bases that match TRBD1. The CDR3 totals 16 residues. The J segment lost 3 bases and the V segment lost 1 base, leaving 2 bases of the junction unmatched. CDR1 and CDR2 from the germline V gene are SGHTA and FQGNSA. CDR3 in amino acids: CASSLGGTGGYNEQFF. The CDR3, as DNA: TGTGCCAGCAGCTTAGGGGGGACAGGGGGCTACAATGAGCAGTTCTTC.

J is TRBJ1-2 and V is TRBV20-1, with a tentative D call TRBD1 (5 bases). V dropped 2 bases and J dropped 6 bases, with 13 bases sitting between them. Germline CDR1 is DFQATT and CDR2 is SNEGSKA (reference sequence). The CDR3 runs 13 residues. The CDR3 loop reads CSARLWGPDGYTF. The DNA of the CDR3 is TGCAGTGCTAGACTGTGGGGACCGGATGGCTACACCTTC.

This clonotype was counted ten times or more. This chain uses TRBV7-6 with TRBJ1-1; 7 nucleotides match TRBD1. V dropped 1 base and J dropped 0; count of bases not matched to a gene: 5. There are 16 residues in the CDR3. Germline V gives CDR1 SGHVS, CDR2 FNYEAQ. The CDR3 DNA reads as TGTGCCAGCAGCTTAGATGAGACAGGGTTGAACACTGAAGCTTTCTTT. This gives the protein CASSLDETGLNTEAFF.

The chain uses TRBV7-2 and TRBJ2-3; D is perhaps TRBD1 or TRBD2 (5 bases each). V lost 4 bases and J lost 4, with 15 bases in between. The CDR3 has 15 residues. Germline assignment: CDR1 SGHTA and CDR2 FQGNSA. CDR3 in amino acids: CASSYLGGGADTQYF. The DNA for the CDR3 is TGTGCCAGCAGCTACCTTGGGGGTGGAGCAGATACGCAGTATTTT.

The rearrangement uses TRBV5-4 and TRBJ2-1; D ambiguous. V gave up 1 base and J gave up 5 bases, with 4 bases separating them. From germline, CDR1 is SGHNT and CDR2 YYREEE (reference sequence). The CDR3 spans 12 residues. The CDR3 loop reads CASSLKDNEQFF. CDR3 nucleotides: TGTGCCAGCAGCTTGAAGGACAATGAGCAGTTCTTC.

The chain combines TRBV11-2 with TRBJ2-1; D could derive from TRBD1 or TRBD2 (5 bases each). Per the germline V gene, CDR1 is SGHAT and CDR2 is FQNNGV. V was cut by 0 bases and J by 8 bases, with 14 bases left in between. The CDR3 consists of 15 residues. As DNA, the CDR3 is TGTGCCAGCAGCTTAGAGGGGACGGAGTCCGATGAGCAGTTCTTC. Its translation is CASSLEGTESDEQFF.

This clonotype has at least ten counts. The chain uses TRBV7-9 and TRBJ1-1; the match to TRBD1 covers 9 bases. CDR3 length: 16 residues. With 2 bases clipped from V and 5 bases from J, the junction kept 9 bases outside the gene matches. CDR1 is SEHNR, CDR2 FQNEAQ, per germline (reference sequence). CDR3 DNA sequence: TGTGCCAGCAGCTTACATGACAGGGGGTTTCGGACTGAAGCTTTCTTT. It specifies CASSLHDRGFRTEAFF.

This clonotype was seen ten or more times. The chain is built from TRBV7-6 and TRBJ2-3; TRBD1 matches at 10 bases. J gave up 3 bases and V 5 bases, and 2 bases lay outside the gene matches. CDR3 length: 14 amino acids. The germline V gene has CDR1 SGHVS and CDR2 FNYEAQ. CDR3 DNA sequence: TGTGCCAGCAGCCGACAGGGGGCTACAGATACGCAGTATTTT. Amino acid sequence: CASSRQGATDTQYF.

The rearrangement links TRBV2 to TRBJ2-2, with TRBD2 matching over 11 bases. Losses at the gene ends were 6 bases for V and 7 bases for J; bases not matched to a gene: 4. CDR1 is SNHLY, CDR2 FYNNEI, per germline. The CDR3 consists of 14 residues. CDR3 in amino acids: CASRRLAGGGELFF. CDR3 nucleotide sequence: TGTGCCAGCAGACGGCTAGCGGGAGGCGGGGAGCTGTTTTTT.

The chain carries TRBV7-2 and TRBJ1-3, with D possibly TRBD1 on 5 matching bases. V lost 5 bases and J lost 0, with 14 bases in between. The CDR3 sequence is 16 residues long. Germline values: CDR1 SGHTA, CDR2 FQGNSA. CDR3 amino acids: CASSPVGRSSGNTIYF. In DNA, the CDR3 is TGTGCCAGCAGCCCTGTGGGACGGAGCTCTGGAAACACCATATATTTT.

This clonotype has a count of ten or more. The V gene is TRBV6-6, the J gene TRBJ1-2; possibly TRBD1 for D (6 bases). The CDR3 length is 14 residues. Germline V CDR1 and CDR2: MNHNY, SVGAGI (reference sequence). Trimming took 1 base from V and 8 from J, leaving 14 bases between them. CDR3 sequence: CASSYFHRVIGYTF. CDR3 nucleotide sequence: TGTGCCAGCAGTTACTTCCACAGGGTAATAGGCTACACCTTC.

Points on this clonotype: It may be a read error: a sequence one base away is much more abundant. The chain couples TRBV7-8 to TRBJ2-7; 7 nucleotides line up with TRBD2. Germline CDR1 SGHVS, CDR2 FQNEAQ. CDR3 length: 14 residues. This CDR3 reads CASGLEAGSYEQYF. The CDR3 nucleotides are TGTGCCAGCGGCTTAGAAGCGGGATCCTACGAGCAGTACTTC.

This clonotype was detected many times. The chain carries TRBV5-4 and TRBJ1-1; D remains unclear. This CDR3 contains 13 residues. V dropped 4 bases and J dropped 1 base, with 8 bases sitting between them. CDR1 is SGHNT, CDR2 YYREEE, per germline (reference sequence). The CDR3 spells CASSKGRNTEAFF. In nucleotides, the CDR3 is TGTGCCAGCAGCAAGGGAAGGAACACTGAAGCTTTCTTT.

This clonotype showed up just once. V and J are TRBV18 and TRBJ2-5; D uncertain. The germline V gene has CDR1 KGHSH and CDR2 LQKENI. The CDR3 consists of 14 residues. Trimming shortened V by 6 bases and J by 1 base, and 12 bases separated the two germline ends. DNA for the CDR3: TGTGCCAGCTCCACTAAGGAAATCCAAGAGACCCAGTACTTC. Its protein is CASSTKEIQETQYF.

The chain joins TRBV19 to TRBJ1-2, with TRBD1 matching 7 bases. Germline CDR1 and CDR2: LNHDA and SQIVND (reference sequence). The CDR3 spans 15 residues. J lost 3 bases, V lost 4 bases, and 8 bases had no gene match. The CDR3 protein is CASSTGRQGDYGYTF. The CDR3 DNA sequence: TGTGCCAGTAGTACCGGGAGGCAGGGGGACTATGGCTACACCTTC.